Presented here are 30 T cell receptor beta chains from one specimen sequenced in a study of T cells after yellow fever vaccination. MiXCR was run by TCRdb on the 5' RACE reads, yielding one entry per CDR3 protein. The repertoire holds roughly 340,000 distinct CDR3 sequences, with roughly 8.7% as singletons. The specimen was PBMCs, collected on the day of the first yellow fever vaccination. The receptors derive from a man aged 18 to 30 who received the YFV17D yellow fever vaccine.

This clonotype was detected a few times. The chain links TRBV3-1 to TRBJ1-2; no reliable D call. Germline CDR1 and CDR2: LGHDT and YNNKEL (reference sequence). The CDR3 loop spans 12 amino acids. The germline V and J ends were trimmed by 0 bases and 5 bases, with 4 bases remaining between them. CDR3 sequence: CASSQDRYGYTF. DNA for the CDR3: TGTGCCAGCAGCCAAGATCGTTATGGCTACACCTTC.

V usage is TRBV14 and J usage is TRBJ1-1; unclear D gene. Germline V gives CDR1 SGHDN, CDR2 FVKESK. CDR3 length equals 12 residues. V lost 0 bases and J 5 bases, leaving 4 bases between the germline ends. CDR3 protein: CASSQEWTEAFF. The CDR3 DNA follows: TGTGCCAGCAGCCAAGAATGGACTGAAGCTTTCTTT. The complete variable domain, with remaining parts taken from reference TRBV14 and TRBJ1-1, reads EAGVTQFPSHSVIEKGQTVTLRCDPISGHDNLYWYRRVMGKEIKFLLHFVKESKQDESGMPNNRFLAERTGGTYSTLKVQPAELEDSGVYFCASSQEWTEAFFGQGTRLTVV.

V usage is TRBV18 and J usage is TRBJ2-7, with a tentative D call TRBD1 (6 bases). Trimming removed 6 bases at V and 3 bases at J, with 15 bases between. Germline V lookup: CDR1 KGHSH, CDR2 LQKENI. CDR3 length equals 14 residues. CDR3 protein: CASSSQGAGYEQYV. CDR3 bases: TGTGCCAGCTCGTCACAGGGCGCGGGCTACGAGCAGTACGTC.

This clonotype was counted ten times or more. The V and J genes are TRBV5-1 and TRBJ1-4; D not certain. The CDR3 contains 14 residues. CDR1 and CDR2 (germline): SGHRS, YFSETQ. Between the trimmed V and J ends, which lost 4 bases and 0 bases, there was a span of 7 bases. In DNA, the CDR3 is TGCGCCAGCAGCGGCACGGCAACTAATGAAAAACTGTTTTTT. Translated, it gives CASSGTATNEKLFF. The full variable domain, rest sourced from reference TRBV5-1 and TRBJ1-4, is KAGVTQTPRYLIKTRGQQVTLSCSPISGHRSVSWYQQTPGQGLQFLFEYFSETQRNKGNFPGRFSGRQFSNSRSEMNVSTLELGDSALYLCASSGTATNEKLFFGSGTQLSVL.

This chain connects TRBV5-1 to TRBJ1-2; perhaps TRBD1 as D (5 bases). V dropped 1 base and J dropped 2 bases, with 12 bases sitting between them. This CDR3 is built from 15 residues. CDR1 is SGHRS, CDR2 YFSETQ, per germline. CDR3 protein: CASSLRQTGNYGYTF. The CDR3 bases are TGCGCCAGCAGCTTGAGACAGACGGGGAACTATGGCTACACCTTC.

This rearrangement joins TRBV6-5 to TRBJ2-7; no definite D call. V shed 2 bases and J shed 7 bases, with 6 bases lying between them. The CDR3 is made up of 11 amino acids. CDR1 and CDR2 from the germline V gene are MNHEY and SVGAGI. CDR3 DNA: TGTGCCAGCAGTTACCGAGGAGAGCAGTACTTC. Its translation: CASSYRGEQYF.

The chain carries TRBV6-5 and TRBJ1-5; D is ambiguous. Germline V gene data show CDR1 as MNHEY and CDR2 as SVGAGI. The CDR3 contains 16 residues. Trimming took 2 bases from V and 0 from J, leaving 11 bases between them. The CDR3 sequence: CASSYGREYSNQPQHF. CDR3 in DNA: TGTGCCAGCAGTTACGGCCGGGAGTATAGCAATCAGCCCCAGCATTTT.

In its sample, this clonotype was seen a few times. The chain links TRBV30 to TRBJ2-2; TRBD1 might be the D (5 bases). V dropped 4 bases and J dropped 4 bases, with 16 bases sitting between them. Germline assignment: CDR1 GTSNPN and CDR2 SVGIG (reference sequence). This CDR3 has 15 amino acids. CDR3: CAWTPRGQRTGELFF. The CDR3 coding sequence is TGTGCCTGGACACCTAGGGGTCAACGCACCGGGGAGCTGTTTTTT.

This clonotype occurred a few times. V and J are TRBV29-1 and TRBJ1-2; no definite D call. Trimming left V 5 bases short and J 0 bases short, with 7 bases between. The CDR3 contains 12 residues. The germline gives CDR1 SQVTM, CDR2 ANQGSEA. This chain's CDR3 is CSVKGANYGYTF. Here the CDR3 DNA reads TGCAGCGTTAAGGGAGCTAACTATGGCTACACCTTC.

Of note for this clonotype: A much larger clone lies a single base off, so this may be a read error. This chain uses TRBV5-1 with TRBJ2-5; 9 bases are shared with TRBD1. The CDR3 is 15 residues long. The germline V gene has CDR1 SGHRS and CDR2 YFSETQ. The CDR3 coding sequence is TGCGCCAGCAGCTCGGGACAGGGTATTGGCGAGACCCTGTACTTC. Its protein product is CASSSGQGIGETLYF.

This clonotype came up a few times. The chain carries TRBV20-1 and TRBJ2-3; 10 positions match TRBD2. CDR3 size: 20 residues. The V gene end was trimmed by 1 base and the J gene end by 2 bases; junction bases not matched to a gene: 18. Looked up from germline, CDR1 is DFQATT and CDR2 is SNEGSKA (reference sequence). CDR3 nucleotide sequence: TGCAGTGCTAGAGCAAGAGCTAGCGGGGGCCCCCCAATTGACACAGATACGCAGTATTTT. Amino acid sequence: CSARARASGGPPIDTDTQYF.

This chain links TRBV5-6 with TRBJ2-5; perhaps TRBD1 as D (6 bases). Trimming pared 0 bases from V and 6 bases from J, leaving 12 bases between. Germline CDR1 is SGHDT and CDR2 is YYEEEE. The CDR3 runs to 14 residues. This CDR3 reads CASSLDYREKTQYF. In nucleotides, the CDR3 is TGTGCCAGCAGCTTGGATTACAGGGAGAAGACCCAGTACTTC.

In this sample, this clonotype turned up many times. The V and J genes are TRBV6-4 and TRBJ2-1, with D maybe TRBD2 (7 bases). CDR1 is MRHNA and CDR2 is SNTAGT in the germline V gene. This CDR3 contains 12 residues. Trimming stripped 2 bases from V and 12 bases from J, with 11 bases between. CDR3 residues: CASSDRGGPQFF. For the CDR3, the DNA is TGTGCCAGCAGTGACAGGGGGGGCCCGCAGTTCTTC.

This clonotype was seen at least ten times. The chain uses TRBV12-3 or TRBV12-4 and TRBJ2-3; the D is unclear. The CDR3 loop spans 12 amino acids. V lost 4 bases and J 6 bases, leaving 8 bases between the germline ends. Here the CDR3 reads CASSSASDTQYF. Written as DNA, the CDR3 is TGTGCCAGCAGTTCTGCATCGGATACGCAGTATTTT.

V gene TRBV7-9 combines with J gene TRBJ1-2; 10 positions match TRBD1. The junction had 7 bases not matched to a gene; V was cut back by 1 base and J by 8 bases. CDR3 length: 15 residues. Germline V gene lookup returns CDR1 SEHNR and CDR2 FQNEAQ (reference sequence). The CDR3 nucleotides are TGTGCCAGCAGCTTAGGGGGACAGGGGATCGACGGCTACACCTTC. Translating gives CASSLGGQGIDGYTF.

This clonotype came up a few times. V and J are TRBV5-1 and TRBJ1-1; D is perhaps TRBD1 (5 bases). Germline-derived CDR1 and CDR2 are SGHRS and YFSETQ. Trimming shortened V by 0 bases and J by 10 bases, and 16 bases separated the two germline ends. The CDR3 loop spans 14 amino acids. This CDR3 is CASSLEGVGNGAFF. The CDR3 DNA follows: TGCGCCAGCAGCTTGGAAGGGGTGGGCAACGGAGCTTTCTTT.

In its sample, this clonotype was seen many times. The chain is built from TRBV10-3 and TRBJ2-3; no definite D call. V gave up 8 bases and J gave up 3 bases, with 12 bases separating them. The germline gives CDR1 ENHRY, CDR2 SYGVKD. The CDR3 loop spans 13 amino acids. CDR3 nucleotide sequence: TGTGCCATCGCGGACGGCTTTACAGATACGCAGTATTTT. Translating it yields CAIADGFTDTQYF.

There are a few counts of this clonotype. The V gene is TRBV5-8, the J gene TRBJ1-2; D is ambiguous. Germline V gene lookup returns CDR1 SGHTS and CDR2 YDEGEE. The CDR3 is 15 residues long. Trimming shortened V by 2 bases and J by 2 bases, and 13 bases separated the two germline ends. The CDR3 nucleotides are TGTGCCAGCAGCTTTAGTCCGATTGTCAACTATGGCTACACCTTC. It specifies CASSFSPIVNYGYTF.

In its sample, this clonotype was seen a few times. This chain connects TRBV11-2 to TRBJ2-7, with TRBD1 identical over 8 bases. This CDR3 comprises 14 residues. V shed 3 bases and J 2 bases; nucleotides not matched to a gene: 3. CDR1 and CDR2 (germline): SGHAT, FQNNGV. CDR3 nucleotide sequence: TGTGCCAGCAGCTTGGACAGGGCCACCTACGAGCAGTACTTC. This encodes CASSLDRATYEQYF.

The CDR3 loop reads CASSFSARYGYTF. The DNA of the CDR3 is TGTGCCAGCAGCTTCTCCGCTCGGTATGGCTACACCTTC. This sequence joins TRBV7-2 and TRBJ1-2, with D unclear. Trimming stripped 3 bases from V and 5 bases from J, with 10 bases between. The length of the CDR3 is 13 residues. Per germline, CDR1 SGHTA and CDR2 FQGNSA.

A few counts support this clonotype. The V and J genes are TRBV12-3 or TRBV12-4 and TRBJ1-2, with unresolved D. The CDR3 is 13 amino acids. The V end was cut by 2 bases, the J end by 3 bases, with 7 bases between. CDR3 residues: CASSLTGHYGYTF. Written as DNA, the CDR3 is TGTGCCAGCAGTTTAACCGGTCACTATGGCTACACCTTC.

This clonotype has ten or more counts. CDR3 nucleotide sequence: TGTGCCAGCAGCTTGGGACAGTACACTGAAGCTTTCTTT. Protein sequence: CASSLGQYTEAFF. This rearrangement joins TRBV5-6 to TRBJ1-1; D perhaps matches TRBD1 (5 bases). Germline lookup yields CDR1 SGHDT and CDR2 YYEEEE. V lost 0 bases and J lost 3, with 6 bases in between. The CDR3 length is 13 residues.

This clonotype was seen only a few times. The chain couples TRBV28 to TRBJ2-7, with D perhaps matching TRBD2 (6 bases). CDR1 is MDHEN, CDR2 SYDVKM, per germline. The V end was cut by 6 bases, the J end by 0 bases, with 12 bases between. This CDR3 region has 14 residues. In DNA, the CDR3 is TGTGCCAGCAGGGCTTTCGGGAGCTCCTACGAGCAGTACGTC. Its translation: CASRAFGSSYEQYV.

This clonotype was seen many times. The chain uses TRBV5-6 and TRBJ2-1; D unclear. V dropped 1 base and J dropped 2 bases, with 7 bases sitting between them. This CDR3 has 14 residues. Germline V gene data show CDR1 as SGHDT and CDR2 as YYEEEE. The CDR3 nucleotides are TGTGCCAGCAGCTTGCCTACTACCTACAATGAGCAGTTCTTC. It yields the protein CASSLPTTYNEQFF. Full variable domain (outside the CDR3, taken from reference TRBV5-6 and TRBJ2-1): DAGVTQSPTHLIKTRGQQVTLRCSPKSGHDTVSWYQQALGQGPQFIFQYYEEEERQRGNFPDRFSGHQFPNYSSELNVNALLLGDSALYLCASSLPTTYNEQFFGPGTRLTVL.

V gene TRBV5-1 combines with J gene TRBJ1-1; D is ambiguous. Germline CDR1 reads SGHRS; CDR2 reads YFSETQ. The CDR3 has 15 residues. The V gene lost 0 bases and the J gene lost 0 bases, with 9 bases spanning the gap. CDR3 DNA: TGCGCCAGCAGCTTGGAATCACCAATGAACACTGAAGCTTTCTTT. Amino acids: CASSLESPMNTEAFF.

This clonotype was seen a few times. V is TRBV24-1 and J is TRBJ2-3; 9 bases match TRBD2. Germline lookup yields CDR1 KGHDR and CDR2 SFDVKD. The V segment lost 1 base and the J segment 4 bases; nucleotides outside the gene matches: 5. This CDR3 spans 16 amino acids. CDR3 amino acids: CATSDFRRGGPDTQYF. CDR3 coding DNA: TGTGCCACCAGTGATTTTAGGCGGGGGGGCCCAGATACGCAGTATTTT.

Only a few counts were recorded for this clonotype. The CDR3 DNA is TGTGCCAGCAGCCAGATCGGAACAGGGAGCCGGGGGGGCTACACCTTC. Translation: CASSQIGTGSRGGYTF. This chain joins TRBV14 and TRBJ1-2; a weak D match, TRBD1 (6 bases). Germline assignment: CDR1 SGHDN and CDR2 FVKESK. CDR3 length: 16 amino acids. Deletions cut 3 bases from V and 8 bases from J, with 22 bases between.

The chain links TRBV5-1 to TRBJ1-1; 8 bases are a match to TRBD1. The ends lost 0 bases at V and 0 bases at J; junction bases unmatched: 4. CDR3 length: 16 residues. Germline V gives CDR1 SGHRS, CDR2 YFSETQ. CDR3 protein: CASSLVGQGMNTEAFF. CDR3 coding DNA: TGCGCCAGCAGCTTGGTAGGACAGGGAATGAACACTGAAGCTTTCTTT.

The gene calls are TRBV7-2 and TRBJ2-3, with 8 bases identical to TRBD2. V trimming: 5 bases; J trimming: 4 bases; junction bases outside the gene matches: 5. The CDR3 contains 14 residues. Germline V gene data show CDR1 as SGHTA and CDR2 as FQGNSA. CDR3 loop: CASSKGLESDTQYF. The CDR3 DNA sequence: TGTGCCAGCAGCAAGGGACTAGAATCAGATACGCAGTATTTT.

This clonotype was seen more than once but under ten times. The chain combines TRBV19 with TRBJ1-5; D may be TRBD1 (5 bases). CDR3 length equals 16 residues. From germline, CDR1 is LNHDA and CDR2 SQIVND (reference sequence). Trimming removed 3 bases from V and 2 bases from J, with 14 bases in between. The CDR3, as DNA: TGTGCCAGTAGTATTTGGCGGGGGGACGGCAATCAGCCCCAGCATTTT. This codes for CASSIWRGDGNQPQHF. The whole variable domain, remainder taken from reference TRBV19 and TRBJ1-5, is DGGITQSPKYLFRKEGQNVTLSCEQNLNHDAMYWYRQDPGQGLRLIYYSQIVNDFQKGDIAEGYSVSREKKESFPLTVTSAQKNPTAFYLCASSIWRGDGNQPQHFGDGTRLSIL.